This T cell receptor (beta chain) was documented in a study of blood T cell repertoires in COVID-19. Study-level information: Italy, Spain and the United States were the sources of the convalescent and acute COVID-19 samples. Sample material is recorded as cDNA or gDNA derived from T cells, B-cell-depleted T cells, or PBMCs.

Authors' analysis steps: Reference gene primer amplification yielded estimated nucleated cell counts. The table came from immunoSEQ multiplex PCR; TCRdb's copy has only in-frame clones and leaves some out. D and trimming were read from the DNA, whereas the V and J calls and clone size are those reported in that table. The table shows roughly 250,000 clones, with 81% occurring only once. The CDR3 extends over 14 amino acids. Trimming pared 2 bases from V and 6 bases from J, leaving 11 bases between. Per germline, CDR1 SGHDT and CDR2 YYEEEE. The TCR originated in a woman in her sixties or seventies with active or convalescent COVID-19. Sequencing input: peripheral blood. The V and J genes are TRBV5-6 and TRBJ1-4; tentatively, D is TRBD1 (6 bases). Written as DNA, the CDR3 is TGTGCCAGCAGCTTCGACAGGTCCGATGAAAAACTGTTTTTT. Translated, it gives CASSFDRSDEKLFF.